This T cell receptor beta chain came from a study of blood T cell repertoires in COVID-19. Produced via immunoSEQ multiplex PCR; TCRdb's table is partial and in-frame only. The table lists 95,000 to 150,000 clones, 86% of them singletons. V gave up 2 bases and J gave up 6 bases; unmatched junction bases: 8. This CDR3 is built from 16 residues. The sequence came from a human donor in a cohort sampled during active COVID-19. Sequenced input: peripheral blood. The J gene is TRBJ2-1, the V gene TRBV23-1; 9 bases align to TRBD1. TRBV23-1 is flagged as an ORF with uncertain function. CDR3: CASSQPQGAGINEQFF. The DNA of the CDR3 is TGCGCCAGCAGTCAACCACAGGGGGCAGGTATCAATGAGCAGTTCTTC.